A single T cell receptor beta chain is shown here with its context. What this receptor recognizes is not known. No base quality information exists; no much larger clone differs at one position. This sample was included in a study of blood T cell repertoires in COVID-19 (TCRdb year 2020). With respect to the entire study: Samples covering the acute and convalescent phases of COVID-19 were provided by collaborators in the United States, Italy and Spain. Sample metadata almost always included a de-identified subject ID, COVID-19 status, age in years and sex. Deeply sampled blood TCRbeta repertoires from subjects exposed to, actively infected with, or recovered from COVID-19 were included in the dataset. Samples came from the ongoing ImmuneRACE study (first 160 participants) plus 1,254 subjects from 6 global collaborators. Where available, HLA class I and class II types were obtained from metadata supplied by the sample provider rather than from assay-based typing. The repertoires were released in a freely available public database intended as a resource for research on the immune response to SARS-CoV-2. The prospective study material was composed of cDNA or gDNA derived from T cells, B-cell-depleted T cells, or PBMCs. Results and caveats for the whole study, not just this receptor: How much clinical and demographic metadata was included differed by source and by participant, and the metadata was provided uncurated.

TCRbeta CDR3 regions were amplified from genomic DNA using the immunoSEQ Assay, a bias-controlled multiplex PCR. In the source study's methods: The number of nucleated cells in each sample was estimated from the amplification of reference gene primers within the assay. To quantify the absolute abundance of each unique TCRbeta CDR3 rearrangement, sequence reads were collapsed and filtered. For each sample, productive Simpson clonality was calculated as the square root of Simpson's diversity index over productive rearrangements. Here the immuneACCESS table is served through TCRdb, limited to in-frame sequences with V and J called. Missing clones are a known gap in these copies; in checked studies unresolved V genes cover under half, and the rest lacks a known reason. Clonal size and the V and J genes are those of that table, whereas D and trimming came from the DNA. The sample records about 90,000 clones, about 85% of which are singletons. The ten largest clones capture 12% of the sample.

The germline V gene provides CDR1 MNHNS and CDR2 SASEGT. The CDR3 has 15 amino acids, counting the end cysteine and phenylalanine. Only CDR3 DNA remains: 45 bases, in frame from the first base. Trimming removed 0 bases from V and 3 bases from J; the gene matches leave 4 bases unexplained. The collaborating institutions used their own protocols to collect whole blood in K2EDTA tubes. Collaborator samples were shipped for TCRbeta analysis as frozen whole blood, isolated PBMCs, or DNA extracted from either sample type. Material: peripheral blood. This receptor chain uses TRBV6-1 and TRBJ1-2; 7 bases in the middle match TRBD1. This clonotype originated in a woman in her seventies with active or convalescent COVID-19. Read as DNA, the sequence is TGTGCCAGCAGTGAAGCGACGACAGGGCACTATGGCTACACCTTC. The resulting protein is CASSEATTGHYGYTF.